The clone carrying this T cell receptor beta chain was recorded a few times. The time point: sample taken at primary tumor resection. From tumor, nontumor lung or frozen PBMC, whole RNA was taken unsorted for sequencing. This sample is part of a study of spatial heterogeneity in lung cancer. CDR1 and CDR2 from the germline V gene are GTSNPN and SVGIG (reference sequence). V was pared by 4 bases and J by 2 bases, with 6 bases of the junction left unmatched. The CDR3 length is 15 residues. TCRdb independently ran MiXCR on the 5' RACE reads; one entry per CDR3 protein. Found here are about 80,000 distinct CDR3 sequences, 15% to 20% of them singletons; the top ten hold 5% to 7.5%.

This chain links TRBV30 with TRBJ2-3; 10 nucleotides match TRBD2. The sequenced sample was PBMCs, obtained at surgery. The receptor was isolated from a male donor with early-stage non-small cell lung cancer. The CDR3 reads CAWTPSGGPTDTQYF. The CDR3 region has the DNA TGTGCCTGGACCCCTAGCGGGGGTCCCACAGATACGCAGTATTTT.